This T cell receptor (beta chain) is drawn from a study of human T cells and chemical hapten exposure (TCRdb year 2021). Background for the entire study: For sensitization, 2% DPC in acetone was applied to an approximately 2 cm by approximately 2 cm area of upper inner arm skin. Blood samples were taken from patients before sensitization (week 0) and then at 2, 6 and about 24 weeks after DPC sensitization. For TCR sequencing, blood came from 25 to 35 alopecia patients at anywhere from one to four time points (pre-sensitization, 2, 6 and 24 weeks). Throughout the study period of 20 to 30 weeks, patients also received therapeutic DPC doses to the scalp every week. Patch testing on the upper back used Finn chambers containing 0.01% DPC, with scoring done after 6 days according to International Contact Dermatitis Research Group standards. In alopecia patients, the study followed how the peripheral blood TCR repertoire changed in vivo over primary and secondary sensitization to diphenylcyclopropenone (DPC), a hapten. The patient cohort, mostly female, included alopecia areata with under or over 50% scalp involvement, alopecia totalis and alopecia universalis. Libraries were combined into a pool for sequencing, and differences in TCR yield between samples came mainly from small differences in library volumes within the pool.

Preparation of the library involved RACE. The reads were generated on a NextSeq 500. Library preparation attached unique molecular identifiers to individual cDNA molecules for quantitative, reproducible TCR counting. Each blood RNA sample was used to sequence both TCR alpha and TCR beta chains. As for how the authors treated the data: A median of about 89,000 TCRs per sample was observed, with a range of roughly 20,000 to 700,000. The Decombinator software suite was used to annotate the V, J and CDR3 of the TCR reads. For PS versus PT1 abundance plots, all samples were subsampled to the same number of TCRs (28,000). TCRs were defined as expanded if absent before sensitization and observed at least eight times at the 2-week time point. Clones were called with MiXCR by TCRdb after fastp trimmed the public reads at Q25, and only in-frame beta chains were retained. Rows matching on CDR3 protein sequence are summarized as one entry with the most common DNA and genes. The V and J calls and clone size come from TCRdb's table, not from the authors' own analysis. The sample table lists about 42,000 distinct CDR3 sequences, roughly 12% of them with a count of one. 5.5% to 6.5% of the sample is in the top ten clones.

The CDR3 runs 13 amino acids, cysteine and phenylalanine included. Only the CDR3 DNA is retained, 39 bases long and in frame from the first base. CDR1 and CDR2 are drawn from the germline V gene: KGHSH, LQKENI. V and J lose 6 bases and 4 bases, and a span of 12 bases separates them. According to the study, the label for this sample's time point signals: pre-sensitization, week 0. Explained via the paper, the treatment or condition label denotes: therapeutic diphenylcyclopropenone sensitization with weekly scalp DPC. Blood at each patch-test visit was drawn before the patch test was applied. Patients were considered eligible if aged 18 to 70, diagnosed with alopecia and deemed suitable for DPC therapy, and patients were excluded if pregnant. Unfractionated whole blood was collected in Tempus Blood RNA tubes, and total RNA was extracted from that blood. This clonotype was seen many times. No antigen is known for it. There are no base qualities to consult, and no much larger clone falls within one base.

Beyond this particular receptor, the publication reports: Significantly more large CDR3 similarity clusters were formed by expanded TCRs than by pre-sensitization or healthy control sets, consistent with antigen-driven responses. Alopecia, a presumed autoimmune disease, was present in all patients, so the immune response of the patients might differ from that of healthy individuals. Repeated subsampling changed both the strength of the expansion versus patch-test correlation and the threshold at which that correlation became significant. A positive correlation was found between the number of PT1 expanded TCRs and patch test score, with significance reached at thresholds 8, 16 and 32 but not 4. No change with DPC sensitization was found in the number of TCRs above 1 in 1000 frequency, and no evidence of global repertoire structure alterations was found.

The rearranged segments are TRBV18 and TRBJ1-1; confidence is insufficient to name the D gene. The receptor was derived from a woman in her twenties or thirties with alopecia areata. Some clones in this sample may be carry-over from other donors' samples. This material consisted of whole blood, taken in connection with sensitization to the hapten diphenylcyclopropenone (DPC). The DNA is as follows: TGTGCCAGCTCTCCCACCGGAGGCACTGAAGCTTTCTTT. This sequence encodes CASSPTGGTEAFF.